This TCR beta chain was sequenced for a study of cytomegalovirus exposure and HLA in healthy donors. Amplification used 60 Vbeta primers and 13 Jbeta primers. Measured with immunoSEQ multiplex PCR; TCRdb has only the in-frame clones, and not every one. This sample carries around 150,000 clones, 60% to 80% of them seen once, and the ten largest clones take 1.5% to 2%. Germline CDR1 and CDR2: SQVTM and ANQGSEA. Trimming removed 3 bases from V and 8 bases from J, with 10 bases in between. The length of the CDR3 is 11 residues. Concerning this clone: Its antigen is unknown.

Study findings and constraints: Rare sequences made up most TCRs, while some public TCRs were found in many donors. Presence/absence analyses assumed roughly uniform sequencing depth across donors.

The clonotype comes from a woman aged 30 to 39 in good health and CMV-seronegative. The source material was PBMCs. This chain connects TRBV29-1 to TRBJ1-2; D gene uncertain. The CDR3 loop reads CSVDGSGGYTF. DNA for the CDR3: TGCAGCGTTGACGGTAGCGGGGGCTACACCTTC.